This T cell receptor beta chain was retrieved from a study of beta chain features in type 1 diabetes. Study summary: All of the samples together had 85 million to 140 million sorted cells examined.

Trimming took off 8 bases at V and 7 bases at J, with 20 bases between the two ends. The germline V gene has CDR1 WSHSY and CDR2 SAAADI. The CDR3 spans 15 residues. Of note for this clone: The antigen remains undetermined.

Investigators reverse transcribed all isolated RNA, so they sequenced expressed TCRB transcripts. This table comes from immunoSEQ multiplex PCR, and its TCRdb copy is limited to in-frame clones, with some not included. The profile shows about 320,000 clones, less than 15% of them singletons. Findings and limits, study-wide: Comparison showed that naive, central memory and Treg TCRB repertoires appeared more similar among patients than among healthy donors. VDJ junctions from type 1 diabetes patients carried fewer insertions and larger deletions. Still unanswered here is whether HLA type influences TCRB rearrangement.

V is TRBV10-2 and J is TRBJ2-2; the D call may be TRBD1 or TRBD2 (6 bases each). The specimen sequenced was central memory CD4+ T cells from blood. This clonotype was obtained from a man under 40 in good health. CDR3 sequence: CASSRGLVRGGELFF. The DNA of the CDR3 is TGCGCCAGCTCCCGGGGGCTAGTGAGGGGCGGGGAGCTGTTTTTT.